These 2 T cell receptor beta chains were all obtained from the same sample, sequenced in a study of CD4 and CD8 cells across lung adenocarcinoma regions. Each CDR3 protein gets one entry after TCRdb re-called the PCR reads with MiXCR. The data hold around 6,800 distinct CDR3 sequences, with over 50% observed a single time. Sequenced: CD8+ T cells from the center of a lung tumor. These receptors all stem from a male donor with lung adenocarcinoma. The CD4 and CD8 labels of this study may be unreliable.

The chain recombines TRBV6-1 with TRBJ2-5, with TRBD1 identical over 10 bases. Losses at the gene ends were 5 bases for V and 4 bases for J; bases not matched to a gene: 7. The V gene's germline CDR1 is MNHNS and CDR2 SASEGT. This CDR3 has 15 residues. The CDR3 nucleotides read TGTGCCAGCAGTCAACCGGGACAGGGGCGAGAGACCCAGTACTTC. Translated, it gives CASSQPGQGRETQYF.

By share of the sample, this clonotype is medium-sized (0.01 to 0.1%). This may stem from a read error, because a much larger clone lies one nucleotide away. V is TRBV27 and J is TRBJ2-5; 16 bases fit TRBD2. Unmatched junction bases numbered 9, after V lost 9 bases and J lost 11 bases. Germline CDR1 is MNHEY and CDR2 is SMNVEV (reference sequence). The CDR3 loop spans 14 amino acids. The CDR3 loop is CASTPGLAGGWQYF. The CDR3 region has the DNA TGTGCCAGTACACCGGGACTAGCGGGAGGGTGGCAGTACTTC.